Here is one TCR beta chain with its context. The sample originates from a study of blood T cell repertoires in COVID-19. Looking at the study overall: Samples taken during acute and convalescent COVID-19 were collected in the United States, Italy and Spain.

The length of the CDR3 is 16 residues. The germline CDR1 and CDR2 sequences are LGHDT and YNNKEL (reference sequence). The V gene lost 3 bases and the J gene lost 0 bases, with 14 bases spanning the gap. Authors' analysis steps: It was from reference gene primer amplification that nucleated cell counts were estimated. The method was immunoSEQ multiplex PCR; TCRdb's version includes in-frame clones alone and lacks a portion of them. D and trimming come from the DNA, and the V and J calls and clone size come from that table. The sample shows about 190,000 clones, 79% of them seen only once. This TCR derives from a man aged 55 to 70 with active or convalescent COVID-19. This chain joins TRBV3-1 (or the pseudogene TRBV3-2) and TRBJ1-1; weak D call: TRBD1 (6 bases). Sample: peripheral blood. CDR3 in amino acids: CASSHLATGMNTEAFF. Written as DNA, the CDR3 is TGTGCCAGCAGCCACTTAGCGACAGGTATGAACACTGAAGCTTTCTTT.